This T cell receptor beta chain was sequenced in a study of cytomegalovirus exposure and HLA in healthy donors. Primers for the PCR totalled 60 Vbeta and 13 Jbeta. The assay was immunoSEQ multiplex PCR, and TCRdb's table has in-frame clones only and misses some. The sample has some 130,000 clones, more than 80% seen once. Germline V gives CDR1 MDHEN, CDR2 SYDVKM. Trimming pared 1 base from V and 5 bases from J, leaving 15 bases between. The CDR3 is 16 residues long. This chain joins TRBV28 and TRBJ1-5; perhaps TRBD1 as D (6 bases). Material for sequencing was PBMCs. The receptor was derived from a male donor in good health and CMV-seronegative. The CDR3 loop is CASSLFRGPPDQPQHF. The CDR3 nucleotides are TGTGCCAGCAGTTTATTCAGGGGCCCCCCTGATCAGCCCCAGCATTTT.